The 27 T cell receptor beta chains listed next were all sequenced from one sample in a study of blood T cell repertoires in COVID-19. Clones were read by immunoSEQ multiplex PCR, and TCRdb kept only the in-frame ones, dropping some. Here the sample spans a few hundred thousand clones, 70% to 90% being singletons. The specimen was peripheral blood. The receptor source for this set is a human donor in a cohort sampled during active COVID-19.

This clone occurred many times. The chain combines TRBV5-1 with TRBJ1-3; the D gene is possibly TRBD1 (5 bases). Trimming took 1 base from V and 2 from J, leaving 10 bases between them. This CDR3 comprises 15 residues. Germline V CDR1 and CDR2: SGHRS, YFSETQ. CDR3: CASSLSGVPGNTIYF. The CDR3 region has the DNA TGCGCCAGCAGCTTGTCGGGGGTGCCTGGAAACACCATATATTTT.

The chain joins TRBV19 to TRBJ1-3; D is uncertain. V gave up 8 bases and J gave up 0 bases, with 14 bases separating them. The CDR3 covers 15 residues. The germline CDR1 and CDR2 sequences are LNHDA and SQIVND (reference sequence). In DNA, the CDR3 is TGTGCCAGTGACACCCCAGCACACTCTGGAAACACCATATATTTT. The encoded protein is CASDTPAHSGNTIYF. Complete variable domain (other parts from reference TRBV19 and TRBJ1-3): DGGITQSPKYLFRKEGQNVTLSCEQNLNHDAMYWYRQDPGQGLRLIYYSQIVNDFQKGDIAEGYSVSREKKESFPLTVTSAQKNPTAFYLCASDTPAHSGNTIYFGEGSWLTVV.

This rearrangement joins TRBV12-5 to TRBJ2-2, with 11 bases fitting TRBD2. The CDR3 contains 17 residues. The ends lost 2 bases at V and 7 bases at J; junction bases unmatched: 9. Looked up from germline, CDR1 is LGHNT and CDR2 is FRNRAP. CDR3 bases: TGTGCTAGTGGTTTGTTCCTAGCGGGGGGCCTTATCGGGGAGCTGTTTTTT. This gives the protein CASGLFLAGGLIGELFF.

The chain is built from TRBV6-5 and TRBJ1-3; TRBD1 matches at 7 bases. The CDR3 spans 14 residues. Germline values: CDR1 MNHEY, CDR2 SVGAGI. The J segment lost 2 bases and the V segment lost 4 bases, leaving 2 bases of the junction unmatched. This CDR3 is CASSSGGTGNTIYF. In DNA form, the CDR3 reads TGTGCCAGCAGTTCAGGGGGGACTGGAAACACCATATATTTT.

This clone was recorded only once. The chain employs TRBV10-2 and TRBJ2-7, with no clear D. CDR1 and CDR2 from the germline V gene are WSHSY and SAAADI. V shed 4 bases and J shed 0 bases, with 7 bases lying between them. The CDR3 is 13 residues long. The CDR3: CASSAVFSYEQYF. CDR3 nucleotide sequence: TGCGCCAGCAGTGCGGTTTTCTCCTACGAGCAGTACTTC.

This clone has a handful of counts. The chain carries TRBV2 and TRBJ2-7; 8 bases are shared with TRBD1. The J segment lost 1 base and the V segment lost 8 bases, leaving 4 bases of the junction unmatched. The CDR3 is 13 amino acids. CDR1 SNHLY and CDR2 FYNNEI come from the germline V gene. The DNA for the CDR3 is TGTGCCAGCGGACAGGGTTATTCCTACGAGCAGTACTTC. It translates to CASGQGYSYEQYF.

The chain employs TRBV6-5 and TRBJ2-7; 8 bases agree with TRBD1. The germline CDR1 and CDR2 sequences are MNHEY and SVGAGI. The junction had 0 bases not matched to a gene; V was cut back by 2 bases and J by 0 bases. CDR3 length: 14 residues. The CDR3 loop is CASSYGQGSYEQYF. The CDR3 bases are TGTGCCAGCAGTTACGGACAGGGCTCCTACGAGCAGTACTTC.

V gene TRBV2 combines with J gene TRBJ1-3, with unresolved D. Germline V gene sequence: CDR1 SNHLY, CDR2 FYNNEI. Trimming stripped 4 bases from V and 2 bases from J, with 3 bases between. This CDR3 has 12 amino acids. The CDR3 is CASSGAGNTIYF. The CDR3 nucleotides are TGTGCCAGCAGTGGAGCTGGAAACACCATATATTTT.

This clone was found once. The V and J genes are TRBV27 and TRBJ2-7; TRBD2 might be the D (5 bases). This CDR3 contains 15 residues. V lost 4 bases and J 3 bases, leaving 16 bases between the germline ends. Germline CDR1 and CDR2: MNHEY and SMNVEV (reference sequence). CDR3 DNA sequence: TGTGCCAGCAGTTCCCTATCCCGGGATCTCTACGAGCAGTACTTC. Amino acid sequence: CASSSLSRDLYEQYF.

The J gene is TRBJ2-7, the V gene TRBV25-1; 11 bases fit TRBD1. The V segment lost 4 bases and the J segment 4 bases; nucleotides outside the gene matches: 6. Looked up from germline, CDR1 is MGHDK and CDR2 is SYGVNS. The CDR3 extends over 15 amino acids. Here the CDR3 DNA reads TGTGCCAGCAGTGGTGGACAGGGGGCCCGGTACGAGCAGTACTTC. Its protein is CASSGGQGARYEQYF.

V gene TRBV12-5 combines with J gene TRBJ1-3; D remains ambiguous. With 2 bases removed from V and 6 bases from J, the gap between germline ends came to 8 bases. In germline, CDR1 is LGHNT, CDR2 FRNRAP. The CDR3 is 13 amino acids. The CDR3, as DNA: TGTGCTAGTGGTTTGCTTTTGTCAAACACCATATATTTT. Its translation: CASGLLLSNTIYF.

This rearrangement joins TRBV6-5 to TRBJ1-2; 7 bases agree with TRBD1. The junction had 6 bases not matched to a gene; V was cut back by 10 bases and J by 4 bases. Germline V lookup: CDR1 MNHEY, CDR2 SVGAGI. There are 12 residues in the CDR3. The CDR3: CAISGTVYGYTF. CDR3 coding DNA: TGTGCCATTTCCGGGACAGTCTATGGCTACACCTTC.

The chain employs TRBV30 and TRBJ2-4; weak D call: TRBD1 (6 bases). The germline V and J ends were trimmed by 2 bases and 6 bases, with 14 bases remaining between them. CDR1 GTSNPN and CDR2 SVGIG come from the germline V gene (reference sequence). The CDR3 extends over 14 amino acids. CDR3 protein: CAWSSVIGGNIQYF. CDR3 DNA sequence: TGTGCCTGGAGTTCGGTTATAGGGGGAAACATTCAGTACTTC.

The sample holds one count of this clone. This rearrangement joins TRBV10-3 to TRBJ2-7; 10 bases are a match to TRBD1. V shed 9 bases and J 5 bases; nucleotides not matched to a gene: 7. From germline, CDR1 is ENHRY and CDR2 SYGVKD. The CDR3 extends over 13 amino acids. This chain's CDR3 is CAIRGTGVDEQYF. For the CDR3, the DNA is TGTGCCATAAGGGGGACAGGGGTCGACGAGCAGTACTTC.

The V call is TRBV6-5, the J call TRBJ2-7; D gene unclear. CDR1 MNHEY and CDR2 SVGAGI come from the germline V gene. The CDR3 length is 14 residues. V lost 2 bases and J lost 0, with 8 bases in between. For the CDR3, the DNA is TGTGCCAGCAGTTACGGGTCTAGCTCCTACGAGCAGTACTTC. Protein sequence: CASSYGSSSYEQYF.

This clone was seen a single time. V gene TRBV5-1 combines with J gene TRBJ1-1, with D possibly TRBD1 on 5 matching bases. Germline V CDR1 and CDR2: SGHRS, YFSETQ. CDR3 size: 14 residues. Trimming pared 2 bases from V and 6 bases from J, leaving 14 bases between. The CDR3 DNA sequence: TGCGCCAGCAGCTTAAGGCAGGGCCTCTCTGAAGCTTTCTTT. Encoded protein: CASSLRQGLSEAFF.

The genes are TRBV6-5 and TRBJ1-4; 7 nucleotides align to TRBD1. From germline, CDR1 is MNHEY and CDR2 SVGAGI. The CDR3 sequence is 14 residues long. The junction had 4 bases not matched to a gene; V was cut back by 9 bases and J by 0 bases. The CDR3 sequence: CASRGTATNEKLFF. The CDR3 DNA reads TGTGCCAGTAGGGGGACAGCAACTAATGAAAAACTGTTTTTT.

V gene TRBV10-3 combines with J gene TRBJ1-1; D gene ambiguous. Trimming cost V 10 bases and J 3 bases, with 9 bases left between them. The CDR3 is 11 amino acids. CDR1 is ENHRY, CDR2 SYGVKD, per germline. Here the CDR3 reads CATEEDTEAFF. CDR3 coding DNA: TGTGCCACTGAGGAGGACACTGAAGCTTTCTTT.

The chain couples TRBV7-9 to TRBJ2-7, with 10 bases fitting TRBD1. The CDR3 sequence is 13 residues long. V was pared by 4 bases and J by 9 bases, with 6 bases of the junction left unmatched. Germline assignment: CDR1 SEHNR and CDR2 FQNEAQ (reference sequence). The CDR3 is CASSSGTGVVQYF. The DNA for the CDR3 is TGTGCCAGCAGCTCGGGGACAGGGGTAGTGCAGTACTTC. Filled out from reference TRBV7-9 and TRBJ2-7, the complete variable domain reads DTGVSQNPRHKITKRGQNVTFRCDPISEHNRLYWYRQTLGQGPEFLTYFQNEAQLEKSRLLSDRFSAERPKGSFSTLEIQRTEQGDSAMYLCASSSGTGVVQYFGPGTRLTVT.

The CDR3 is CSVDRTSDRSTDTQYF. As DNA, the CDR3 is TGCAGCGTTGACAGGACTTCTGACAGGAGCACAGATACGCAGTATTTT. The chain joins TRBV29-1 to TRBJ2-3; D is perhaps TRBD1 (6 bases). V lost 3 bases, J lost 0 bases, and 16 bases lay in between. Germline-derived CDR1 and CDR2 are SQVTM and ANQGSEA. CDR3 length: 16 residues.

The V and J genes are TRBV5-4 and TRBJ2-5; perhaps TRBD1 as D (6 bases). Germline values: CDR1 SGHNT, CDR2 YYREEE (reference sequence). Deletions cut 5 bases from V and 1 base from J, with 9 bases between. This CDR3 contains 13 residues. In DNA, the CDR3 is TGTGCCAGCAGGGACAGAAGCCAAGAGACCCAGTACTTC. Residues: CASRDRSQETQYF.

The chain is built from TRBV13 and TRBJ2-7, with a tentative D call TRBD2 (5 bases). Trimming left V 4 bases short and J 10 bases short, with 17 bases between. This CDR3 contains 13 residues. CDR1 and CDR2 (germline): PRHDT, FYEKMQ (reference sequence). The CDR3 sequence: CASSSPDSRGQYF. The CDR3 DNA sequence: TGTGCCAGCAGCTCCCCGGATTCCCGGGGTCAGTACTTC. Full variable domain (remainder filled in from reference TRBV13 and TRBJ2-7): AAGVIQSPRHLIKEKRETATLKCYPIPRHDTVYWYQQGPGQDPQFLISFYEKMQSDKGSIPDRFSAQQFSDYHSELNMSSLELGDSALYFCASSSPDSRGQYFGPGTRLTVT.

The genes are TRBV2 and TRBJ1-4; the match to TRBD1 covers 8 bases. Germline V CDR1 and CDR2: SNHLY, FYNNEI. This CDR3 contains 15 residues. V lost 1 base, J lost 7 bases, and 5 bases stayed unmatched. In nucleotides, the CDR3 is TGTGCCAGCAGTGAAGGGACAGGGAGGAGTGAAAAACTGTTTTTT. It encodes CASSEGTGRSEKLFF.

This rearrangement joins TRBV7-6 to TRBJ2-1; 15 positions agree with TRBD2. Germline V gives CDR1 SGHVS, CDR2 FNYEAQ. The CDR3 consists of 16 residues. V was pared by 7 bases and J by 7 bases, with 8 bases of the junction left unmatched. This chain's CDR3 is CASTPGLAGGLNEQFF. CDR3 DNA: TGTGCCAGCACCCCAGGACTAGCGGGGGGGCTGAATGAGCAGTTCTTC. Filled out from reference TRBV7-6 and TRBJ2-1, the complete variable domain reads GAGVSQSPRYKVTKRGQDVALRCDPISGHVSLYWYRQALGQGPEFLTYFNYEAQQDKSGLPNDRFSAERPEGSISTLTIQRTEQRDSAMYRCASTPGLAGGLNEQFFGPGTRLTVL.

The chain has TRBV29-1 and TRBJ2-1; possibly TRBD2 for D (5 bases). V was clipped by 6 bases and J by 8 bases, with 20 bases between them. This CDR3 has 14 residues. CDR1 SQVTM and CDR2 ANQGSEA come from the germline V gene. The DNA of the CDR3 is TGCAGCGTCACCTCGGGCGGGTCAACGGATGAGCAGTTCTTC. Protein: CSVTSGGSTDEQFF.

The chain links TRBV6-5 to TRBJ2-5; 8 bases align to TRBD1. This CDR3 has 15 amino acids. V was pared by 6 bases and J by 6 bases, with 12 bases of the junction left unmatched. The germline V gene has CDR1 MNHEY and CDR2 SVGAGI. CDR3 bases: TGTGCCAGCAGACAATTCGGACAGGGTCGAAAGACCCAGTACTTC. It specifies CASRQFGQGRKTQYF.

The V gene is TRBV10-3, the J gene TRBJ2-2, with TRBD1 identical over 9 bases. This CDR3 has 15 residues. Germline CDR1 reads ENHRY; CDR2 reads SYGVKD. The V segment lost 6 bases and the J segment 3 bases; nucleotides outside the gene matches: 5. The CDR3 sequence is CAISPGQGDTGELFF. In DNA form, the CDR3 reads TGTGCCATCAGCCCGGGACAGGGAGACACCGGGGAGCTGTTTTTT.